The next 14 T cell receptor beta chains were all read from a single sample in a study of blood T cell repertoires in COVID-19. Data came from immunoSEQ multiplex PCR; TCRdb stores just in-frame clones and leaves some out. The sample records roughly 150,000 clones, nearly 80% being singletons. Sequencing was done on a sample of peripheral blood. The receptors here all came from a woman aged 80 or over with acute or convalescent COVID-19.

CDR3 coding DNA: TGCGCCAGCAGCCGCACTAGCGGGGAGCAAGAGACCCAGTACTTC. This translates into CASSRTSGEQETQYF. The chain uses TRBV5-1 and TRBJ2-5; 10 nucleotides agree with TRBD2. This CDR3 spans 15 amino acids. Per germline, CDR1 SGHRS and CDR2 YFSETQ. Trimming at V came to 4 bases and at J to 2 bases, leaving 5 bases not matched to a gene.

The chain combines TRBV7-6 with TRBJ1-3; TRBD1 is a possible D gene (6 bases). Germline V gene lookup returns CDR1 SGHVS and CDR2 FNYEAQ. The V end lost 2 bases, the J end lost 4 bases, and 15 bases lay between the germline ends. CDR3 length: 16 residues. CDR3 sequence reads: CASSLTPPGTGNTIYF. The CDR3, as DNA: TGTGCCAGCAGCTTAACCCCTCCCGGGACAGGAAACACCATATATTTT.

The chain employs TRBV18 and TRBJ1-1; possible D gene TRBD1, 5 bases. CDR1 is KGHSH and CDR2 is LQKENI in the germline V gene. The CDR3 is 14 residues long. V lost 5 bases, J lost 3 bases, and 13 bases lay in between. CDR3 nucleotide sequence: TGTGCCAGCTCAACTAAGCCGGGGGACACTGAAGCTTTCTTT. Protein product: CASSTKPGDTEAFF.

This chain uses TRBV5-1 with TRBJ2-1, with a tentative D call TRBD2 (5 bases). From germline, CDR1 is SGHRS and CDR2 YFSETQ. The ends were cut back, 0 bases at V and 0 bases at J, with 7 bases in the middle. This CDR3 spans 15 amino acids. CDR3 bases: TGCGCCAGCAGCTTGGTAGGGAGCTCCTACAATGAGCAGTTCTTC. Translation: CASSLVGSSYNEQFF.

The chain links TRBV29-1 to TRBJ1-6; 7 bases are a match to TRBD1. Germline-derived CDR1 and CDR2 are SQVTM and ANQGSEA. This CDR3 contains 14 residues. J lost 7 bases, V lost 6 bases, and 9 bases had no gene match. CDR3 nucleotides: TGCAGCGTCCAACAGGGGAATAGGAATTCACCCCTCCACTTT. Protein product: CSVQQGNRNSPLHF.

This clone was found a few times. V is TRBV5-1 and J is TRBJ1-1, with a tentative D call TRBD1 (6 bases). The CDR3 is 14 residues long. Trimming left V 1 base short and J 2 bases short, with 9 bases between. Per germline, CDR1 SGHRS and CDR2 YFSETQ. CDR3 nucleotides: TGCGCCAGCAGCTTGTTACAGGGCAACACTGAAGCTTTCTTT. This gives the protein CASSLLQGNTEAFF.

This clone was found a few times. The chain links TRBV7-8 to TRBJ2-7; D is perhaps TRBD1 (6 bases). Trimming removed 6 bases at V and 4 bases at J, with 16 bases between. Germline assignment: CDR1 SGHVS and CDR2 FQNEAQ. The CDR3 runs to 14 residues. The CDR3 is CASRTGTLSYEQYF. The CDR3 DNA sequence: TGTGCCAGCAGGACCGGGACACTATCATACGAGCAGTACTTC.

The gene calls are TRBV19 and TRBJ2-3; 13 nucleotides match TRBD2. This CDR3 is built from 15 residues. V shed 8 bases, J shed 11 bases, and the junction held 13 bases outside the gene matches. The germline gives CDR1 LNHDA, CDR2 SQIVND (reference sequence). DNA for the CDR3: TGTGCCAGTCGGAAGGGGGGACTAGCGGGAACCGAGCAGTATTTT. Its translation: CASRKGGLAGTEQYF.

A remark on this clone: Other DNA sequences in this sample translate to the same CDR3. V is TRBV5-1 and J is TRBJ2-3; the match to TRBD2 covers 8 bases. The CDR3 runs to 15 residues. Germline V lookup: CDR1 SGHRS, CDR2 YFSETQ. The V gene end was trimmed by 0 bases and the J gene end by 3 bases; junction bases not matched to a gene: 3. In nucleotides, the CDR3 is TGCGCCAGCAGCTTGGCCAGCGGGGGAACAGATACGCAGTATTTT. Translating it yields CASSLASGGTDTQYF.

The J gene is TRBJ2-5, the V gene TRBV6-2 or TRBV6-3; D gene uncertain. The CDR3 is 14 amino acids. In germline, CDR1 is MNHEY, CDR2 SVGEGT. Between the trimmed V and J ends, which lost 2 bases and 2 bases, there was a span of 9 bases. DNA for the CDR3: TGTGCCAGCAGTTACGTTGGCAGACAAGAGACCCAGTACTTC. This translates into CASSYVGRQETQYF.

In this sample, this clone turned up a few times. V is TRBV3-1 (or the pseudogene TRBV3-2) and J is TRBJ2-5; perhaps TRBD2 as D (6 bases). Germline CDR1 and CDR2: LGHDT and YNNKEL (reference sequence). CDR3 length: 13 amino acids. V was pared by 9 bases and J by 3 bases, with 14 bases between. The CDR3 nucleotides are TGTGCCAGTATCCGGGACTCAGAAGAGACCCAGTACTTC. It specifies CASIRDSEETQYF.

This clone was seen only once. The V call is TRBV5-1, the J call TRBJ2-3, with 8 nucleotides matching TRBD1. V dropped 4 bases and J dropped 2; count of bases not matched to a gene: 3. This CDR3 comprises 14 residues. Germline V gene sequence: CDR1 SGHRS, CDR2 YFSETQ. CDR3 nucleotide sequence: TGCGCCAGCAGCCCGGGACAGGTCACAGATACGCAGTATTTT. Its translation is CASSPGQVTDTQYF. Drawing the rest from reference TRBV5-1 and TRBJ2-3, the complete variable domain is KAGVTQTPRYLIKTRGQQVTLSCSPISGHRSVSWYQQTPGQGLQFLFEYFSETQRNKGNFPGRFSGRQFSNSRSEMNVSTLELGDSALYLCASSPGQVTDTQYFGPGTRLTVL.

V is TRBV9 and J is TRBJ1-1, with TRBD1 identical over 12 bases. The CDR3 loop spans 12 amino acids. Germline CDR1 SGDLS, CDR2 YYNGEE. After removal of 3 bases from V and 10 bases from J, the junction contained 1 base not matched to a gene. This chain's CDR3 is CASSGDRGRAFF. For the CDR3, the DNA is TGTGCCAGCAGCGGGGACAGGGGGCGAGCTTTCTTT.

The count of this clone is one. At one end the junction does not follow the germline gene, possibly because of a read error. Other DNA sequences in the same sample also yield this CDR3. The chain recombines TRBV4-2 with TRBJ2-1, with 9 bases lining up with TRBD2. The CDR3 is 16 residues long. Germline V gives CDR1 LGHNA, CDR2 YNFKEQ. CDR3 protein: CASSSDGGRAVDEQFF. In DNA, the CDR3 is TGTGCCAGCAGCTCAGACGGCGGGAGGGCCGTCGATGAACAGTTCTTC.